The clone carrying this TCR beta chain appeared a few times. The antigen is undetermined. This record belongs to a study of post-analysis software for immune sequencing data. Study-level information: Disease trajectories encompassed relapsing-remitting, secondary progressive and progressive-relapsing multiple sclerosis. Study conclusions and caveats: Versus controls, multiple sclerosis patients showed significantly lower diversity (normalized Chao1). Clustering by F measure revealed strong co-clustering among samples prepared together in one batch. Relative to controls, patients had about five TRBV segments at higher frequency, with TRBV5-6, TRBV5-1 and TRBV20-1 among these.

Trimming at V came to 5 bases and at J to 7 bases, leaving 13 bases not matched to a gene. This CDR3 spans 16 amino acids. CDR1 and CDR2 (germline): MNHEY, SVGAGI. Libraries were made from TCR beta cDNA, and they carried unique molecular identifiers. T cells numbering roughly 0.95 to 10 million yielded roughly 500,000 cDNA molecules. TCRdb called the PCR reads again in MiXCR, with one record for every CDR3 protein. The table lists 700,000 to 900,000 distinct CDR3 sequences, approximately 44% of them singletons, with 4% to 5% in the top ten. The chain recombines TRBV6-5 with TRBJ2-1; 8 nucleotides line up with TRBD1. What was sequenced was blood. The TCR sequence derives from a girl aged 5 to 17 with multiple sclerosis. The CDR3 DNA sequence: TGTGCCAGCAGTCCCCTATCCAGGGGGCAGTCTAATGAGCAGTTCTTC. Translating it yields CASSPLSRGQSNEQFF.